These T cell receptor beta chains were read from a single sample in a study of cytomegalovirus exposure and HLA in healthy donors. Sequencing used immunoSEQ multiplex PCR; TCRdb keeps in-frame clones, though not all of them. The top ten clones hold 2.8% of a sample with under 200,000 clones, roughly 70% of them seen once. Sequenced input: PBMCs. These receptors were obtained from a woman between 40 and 55 years old in good health and CMV-seropositive. CDR3s include the opening cysteine and the closing phenylalanine or tryptophan. D genes are given only for firm matches. The listing skips clone size in some rows; elsewhere it reads once, few, many or a size class.

TRBJ1-6	-	few	TRBV6-5	CASSRITGNSPLHF	TGTGCCAGCAGCAGAATAACAGGGAATTCACCCCTCCACTTT
TRBJ1-6	TRBD1	-	TRBV25-1	CASSELRGQNSPLHF	TGTGCCAGCAGTGAATTAAGGGGGCAGAATTCACCCCTCCACTTT
TRBJ2-3	TRBD1	-	TRBV7-2	CASSLMTGVDTQYF	TGTGCCAGCAGCTTAATGACAGGGGTAGATACGCAGTATTTT
TRBJ2-3	TRBD2	-	TRBV7-7	CASSFRGTSGNLTDTQYF	TGTGCTAGCAGCTTCCGAGGGACTAGCGGGAACCTCACAGATACGCAGTATTTT
TRBJ2-7	TRBD2	-	TRBV5-6	CASSPGLAGYEQYF	TGTGCCAGCAGCCCGGGACTAGCTGGCTACGAGCAGTACTTC
TRBJ1-2	-	-	TRBV19	CASSILGVDYGYTF	TGTGCCAGTAGTATATTAGGGGTAGACTATGGCTACACCTTC
TRBJ2-7	TRBD1	-	TRBV5-1	CASGMAGGMEEQYF	TGCGCCAGCGGGATGGCAGGGGGCATGGAGGAGCAGTACTTC
TRBJ1-2	TRBD1	once	TRBV19	CASRTTGGNYDYTF	TGTGCCAGTAGAACGACAGGGGGGAACTATGACTACACCTTC
TRBJ1-5	-	-	TRBV6-4	CASSHGENQPQHF	TGTGCCAGCAGCCACGGAGAGAACCAGCCCCAGCATTTT
TRBJ2-5	TRBD2	once	TRBV27	CASSHRTSGSRKETQYF	TGTGCCAGCAGTCACCGGACTAGCGGGAGCAGGAAGGAGACCCAGTACTTC
TRBJ2-1	TRBD2	-	TRBV5-8	CASCLRSSGSSDEQFF	TGTGCCAGCTGCTTACGGTCTAGCGGGAGTTCGGATGAGCAGTTCTTC
TRBJ2-3	TRBD2	-	TRBV9	CASSVGREGGTDTQYF	TGTGCCAGCAGCGTAGGGCGGGAGGGCGGCACAGATACGCAGTATTTT
TRBJ2-7	TRBD2	-	TRBV5-6	CASSLGGGVSYEQYF	TGTGCCAGCAGCCTAGGCGGGGGGGTCTCCTACGAGCAGTACTTC